The 32 T cell receptor beta chains presented below share a single source sample, sequenced in a study of T cell clonality in common variable immunodeficiency. Assay used: immunoSEQ multiplex PCR; TCRdb lists only in-frame clones, some missing. The table lists tens of thousands of clones, with no singletons. The sequenced material came from peripheral blood mononuclear cells. Source of these receptors: a person aged 18 to 75 in good health.

This clone was seen repeatedly, ten times or more. The read halts 3 residues ahead of the CDR3 end, with the missing end drawn from the germline J gene. The chain joins TRBV6-4 to TRBJ2-3, with 9 bases identical to TRBD1. CDR1 is MRHNA and CDR2 is SNTAGT in the germline V gene. CDR3 size: 16 residues. Trimming at V came to 7 bases and at J to 4 bases, leaving 12 bases not matched to a gene. CDR3 region: CASTNTPGQGPDTQYF. The sequenced CDR3 bases are TGTGCCAGCACCAATACTCCGGGACAGGGCCCAGATACG.

This clone was observed at least ten times. The read gets to within 3 residues of the CDR3 end, and the germline J gene fills in the rest. The gene calls are TRBV30 and TRBJ2-7, with 7 positions matching TRBD2. CDR1 GTSNPN and CDR2 SVGIG come from the germline V gene (reference sequence). Trimming at V came to 2 bases and at J to 0 bases, leaving 4 bases not matched to a gene. The CDR3 runs 14 residues. CDR3 DNA (partial): TGTGCCTGGAGTTCAGCGGGGAGCTCCTACGAG. Amino acids: CAWSSAGSSYE. The entire CDR3 is CAWSSAGSSYEQYF. Combining the CDR3 with reference TRBV30 and TRBJ2-7 gives the whole variable domain SQTIHQWPATLVQPVGSPLSLECTVEGTSNPNLYWYRQAAGRGLQLLFYSVGIGQISSEVPQNLSASRPQDRQFILSSKKLLLSDSGFYLCAWSSAGSSYEQYFGPGTRLTVT.

Notes on this clone: Sequencing ends 3 residues short of the CDR3 end; the germline J gene provides the rest. The genes are TRBV2 and TRBJ1-1; unclear D gene. Germline-derived CDR1 and CDR2 are SNHLY and FYNNEI. V was shortened by 2 bases and J by 4 bases, with 14 bases between the two germline ends. CDR3 length: 15 residues. The CDR3 bases that were read are TGTGCCAGCAGTGAATTTCGGGGAGGCGGCACTGAA. It encodes CASSEFRGGGTE. The full-length CDR3 reads as CASSEFRGGGTEAFF.

This clone appeared many times. From the germline J gene comes the end of the CDR3, since the read stops 3 residues before it. This chain links TRBV5-1 with TRBJ1-2, with D perhaps matching TRBD1 (6 bases). Trimming cost V 0 bases and J 7 bases, with 16 bases left between them. The CDR3 consists of 15 residues. Per germline, CDR1 SGHRS and CDR2 YFSETQ. The CDR3 bases that were read are TGCGCCAGCAGCTTGGCATCCAGGGGCGAGCGTGGC. This codes for CASSLASRGERG. The whole CDR3 reads CASSLASRGERGYTF.

This clone was seen repeatedly, ten times or more. Read coverage stops 3 residues before the CDR3 terminus; the germline J gene supplies the remainder. The chain couples TRBV5-1 to TRBJ2-3, with a tentative D call TRBD1 (7 bases). The germline gives CDR1 SGHRS, CDR2 YFSETQ. Trimming left V 0 bases short and J 2 bases short, with 31 bases between. This CDR3 comprises 22 residues. The CDR3 protein is CASSLDPSKFGGGYRITDTQYF. The sequenced CDR3 bases are TGCGCCAGCAGCTTGGACCCGTCGAAATTTGGAGGGGGCTATCGAATCACAGATACG.

Many counts were recorded for this clone. The CDR3 end falls 3 residues outside the read, so it is completed with the germline J gene. This rearrangement joins TRBV4-1 to TRBJ2-7, with D possibly matching TRBD1 (6 bases). CDR1 MGHRA and CDR2 YSYEKL come from the germline V gene. Trimming took 5 bases from V and 2 from J, leaving 10 bases between them. The CDR3 is 13 residues long. The CDR3 is CASSKQGTYEQYF. The CDR3 DNA, read in part, is TGCGCCAGCAGCAAACAGGGTACCTACGAG.

There are many counts of this clone. Sequencing ends 3 residues short of the CDR3 end; the germline J gene provides the rest. The chain carries TRBV19 and TRBJ2-2, with TRBD1 matching 10 bases. The CDR3 is 16 residues long. Unmatched junction bases numbered 5, after V lost 4 bases and J lost 3 bases. The germline CDR1 and CDR2 sequences are LNHDA and SQIVND (reference sequence). This CDR3 reads CASSRTGTGDTGELFF. The sequenced CDR3 bases are TGTGCCAGTAGTAGAACCGGGACAGGGGACACCGGGGAG.

This clone has at least ten counts. Coverage ceases 3 residues before the CDR3 finishes, and the germline J gene fills in the end. The J gene is TRBJ2-7, the V gene TRBV20-1, with 7 bases that match TRBD1. CDR3 size: 13 residues. Per the germline V gene, CDR1 is DFQATT and CDR2 is SNEGSKA (reference sequence). The part of the CDR3 DNA that was read is TGCAGCGTACACAGGGGATATCCCTACGAG. It codes for CSVHRGYPYE. The entire CDR3 sequence reads CSVHRGYPYEQYF.

A remark on this clone: The CDR3 is cut off 3 residues early in the read; its end comes from the germline J gene. J is TRBJ1-1 and V is TRBV7-9, with a possible D match to TRBD1 (6 bases). This CDR3 contains 13 residues. The germline gives CDR1 SEHNR, CDR2 FQNEAQ (reference sequence). Between the trimmed V and J ends, which lost 8 bases and 4 bases, there was a span of 14 bases. The CDR3 DNA, read in part, is TGTGCCAGCGGCGGGGGCGCGGGCACTGAA. This gives the protein CASGGGAGTE. The CDR3 in its entirety is CASGGGAGTEAFF.

This clone has a count of ten or more. The read gets to within 3 residues of the CDR3 end, and the germline J gene fills in the rest. The rearrangement uses TRBV29-1 and TRBJ1-5, with 9 bases lining up with TRBD1. J was trimmed by 5 bases and V by 4 bases; bases with no gene match: 3. Germline V gene lookup returns CDR1 SQVTM and CDR2 ANQGSEA. CDR3 length: 13 residues. The CDR3 region is CSVGRDRDQPQHF. The DNA read from the CDR3 is TGCAGCGTTGGAAGGGACAGGGATCAGCCC.

About this clone itself: The read ends 3 residues shy of where the CDR3 ends; the end is completed using the germline J gene. The chain has TRBV4-2 and TRBJ2-5, with TRBD2 matching 10 bases. V gave up 0 bases and J gave up 4 bases; unmatched junction bases: 2. The V gene's germline CDR1 is LGHNA and CDR2 YNFKEQ. The CDR3 runs 15 residues. Partial CDR3 DNA: TGTGCCAGCAGCCAAGAACTAGCGGGAAGAGAGACC. It is translated as CASSQELAGRET. The CDR3 in its entirety is CASSQELAGRETQYF.

The sample holds many counts of this clone. The sequence runs out 3 residues before the end of the CDR3; the remainder is reconstructed from the germline J gene. This chain uses TRBV20-1 with TRBJ2-7; D possibly corresponds to TRBD1 (5 bases). The CDR3 length is 13 residues. The V gene's germline CDR1 is DFQATT and CDR2 SNEGSKA (reference sequence). The V and J ends lost 5 bases and 2 bases respectively, with 13 bases between them. CDR3 in amino acids: CSAQGRLTYEQYF. The sequenced CDR3 bases are TGCAGTGCTCAGGGTCGATTAACCTACGAG.

This clone came up many times. The read finishes 3 residues shy of the CDR3 end, and the germline J gene is used to complete it. The chain has TRBV9 and TRBJ2-3, with 8 bases matching TRBD2. This CDR3 has 15 residues. Germline V gene sequence: CDR1 SGDLS, CDR2 YYNGEE. Trimming at V came to 5 bases and at J to 4 bases, leaving 9 bases not matched to a gene. CDR3 bases read: TGTGCCAGCAGGCCGCCAGCGGGAGCCCCAGATACG. It translates to CASRPPAGAPDT. The whole CDR3 sequence is CASRPPAGAPDTQYF.

This clone has ten or more counts. The chain's CDR3 is CSARDYGLAEMGTQYF. CDR3 DNA, as far as it was read: TGCAGTGCTAGAGATTATGGACTAGCGGAAATGGGGACC. This chain joins TRBV20-1 and TRBJ2-5; TRBD2 aligns across 10 bases. The CDR3 end falls 3 residues outside the read, so it is completed with the germline J gene. In germline, CDR1 is DFQATT, CDR2 SNEGSKA (reference sequence). V shed 0 bases, J shed 7 bases, and the junction held 11 bases outside the gene matches. This CDR3 contains 16 residues.

This clone occurred many times. The read terminates 3 residues ahead of where the CDR3 ends, so the germline J gene completes it. The rearrangement joins TRBV20-1 to TRBJ2-3; D not resolved. The germline V and J ends were trimmed by 3 bases and 6 bases, with 7 bases remaining between them. The CDR3 covers 11 residues. Germline V gives CDR1 DFQATT, CDR2 SNEGSKA (reference sequence). This CDR3 is CSASIRDTQYF. The CDR3 bases that were read are TGCAGTGCTAGTATCCGGGATACG.

This clone occurred a few times. The CDR3 reads CASSRSGGSSPLFF. The covered CDR3 bases are TGTGCCAGCAGCCGGTCAGGGGGAAGTTCACCG. The chain recombines TRBV7-6 with TRBJ2-2, with 7 bases lining up with TRBD1. The CDR3 end falls 3 residues outside the read, so it is completed with the germline J gene. This CDR3 region has 14 residues. Per germline, CDR1 SGHVS and CDR2 FNYEAQ.

This clone was seen repeatedly, ten times or more. The read stops 3 residues short of the end of the CDR3; the missing end is completed from the germline J gene. The chain couples TRBV5-1 to TRBJ2-2, with 8 positions matching TRBD2. The CDR3 is 15 residues long. Trimming took 5 bases from V and 4 from J; bases not matched to a gene: 7. From germline, CDR1 is SGHRS and CDR2 YFSETQ. Incomplete CDR3 DNA: TGCGCCAGCAGTTTTACTAGCGGTATCACCGGGGAG. Its protein is CASSFTSGITGE. The full-length CDR3 reads as CASSFTSGITGELFF.

This clone showed up many times. The read ends 3 residues before the CDR3 terminus; that terminus is restored from the germline J gene. The chain uses TRBV20-1 and TRBJ2-7, with TRBD1 matching 8 bases. J was trimmed by 2 bases and V by 5 bases; bases with no gene match: 5. Germline V gives CDR1 DFQATT, CDR2 SNEGSKA (reference sequence). The CDR3 has 13 residues. CDR3 loop: CSAGGTGAYEQYF. The part of the CDR3 DNA that was read is TGCAGTGCTGGGGGGACAGGAGCCTACGAG.

This clone was seen repeatedly, ten times or more. The read terminates 3 residues ahead of where the CDR3 ends, so the germline J gene completes it. This chain joins TRBV30 and TRBJ2-1, with TRBD1 as a possible D gene (5 bases). This CDR3 is built from 13 residues. V was pared by 1 base and J by 7 bases, with 11 bases between. Germline values: CDR1 GTSNPN, CDR2 SVGIG (reference sequence). The CDR3 protein is CAWSGVRENEQFF. Partial CDR3 DNA: TGTGCCTGGAGTGGTGTCAGGGAAAATGAG.

This clone was observed at least ten times. The read finishes 3 residues shy of the CDR3 end, and the germline J gene is used to complete it. The chain couples TRBV7-8 to TRBJ2-7, with TRBD1 as a possible D gene (5 bases). This CDR3 is built from 13 residues. In germline, CDR1 is SGHVS, CDR2 FQNEAQ. The ends were cut back, 7 bases at V and 0 bases at J, with 10 bases in the middle. The CDR3 bases that were read are TGTGCCAGCAACTCTGACAGCTCCTACGAG. It translates to CASNSDSSYE. From start to end, the CDR3 is CASNSDSSYEQYF.

At least ten counts were recorded for this clone. Coverage ceases 3 residues before the CDR3 finishes, and the germline J gene fills in the end. The chain carries TRBV7-9 and TRBJ2-5; 7 nucleotides match TRBD1. CDR1 and CDR2 (germline): SEHNR, FQNEAQ (reference sequence). The CDR3 is 15 residues long. The junction had 5 bases not matched to a gene; V was cut back by 3 bases and J by 1 base. Partial CDR3 DNA: TGTGCCAGCAGCTTTAGTGGGACAGTCCAAGAGACC. Amino acids: CASSFSGTVQET. Given in full, the CDR3 is CASSFSGTVQETQYF.

This clone appeared many times. The read is 3 residues too short to cover the CDR3 end, so that end is filled in from the germline J gene. V and J are TRBV30 and TRBJ1-5; maybe TRBD1 (6 bases). V lost 5 bases and J 3 bases, leaving 11 bases between the germline ends. The germline V gene encodes CDR1 GTSNPN and CDR2 SVGIG (reference sequence). This CDR3 contains 13 residues. The covered CDR3 bases are TGTGCCTGGCAGACAGGATTCAATCAGCCC. This translates into CAWQTGFNQP. The full CDR3 protein is CAWQTGFNQPQHF.

By share, this clone counts as medium-sized (0.01 to 0.1%). The read halts 3 residues ahead of the CDR3 end, with the missing end drawn from the germline J gene. The chain joins TRBV18 to TRBJ2-3; 7 bases are a match to TRBD1. This CDR3 is built from 15 residues. V trimming: 2 bases; J trimming: 5 bases; junction bases outside the gene matches: 7. CDR1 and CDR2 from the germline V gene are KGHSH and LQKENI. The CDR3: CASSPKSGQRDTQYF. Incomplete CDR3 DNA: TGTGCCAGCTCACCAAAATCGGGACAGAGAGATACG.

This clone was observed a few times. A read error is possible here, since a much larger clone lies one base away. The CDR3 goes on 3 residues after the read ends, and that part is filled in from the germline J gene. V and J are TRBV20-1 and TRBJ2-5, with a possible D match to TRBD2 (6 bases). This CDR3 has 14 amino acids. Germline lookup yields CDR1 DFQATT and CDR2 SNEGSKA (reference sequence). The DNA read from the CDR3 is TGCAGTGCTAGGAGCGGGCCTTCCACAGATACC. It specifies CSARSGPSTDT. The full CDR3 reads CSARSGPSTDTQYF.

Of note for this clone: The CDR3 extends 3 residues past the end of the read, so its final part is completed from the germline J gene. The rearrangement joins TRBV19 to TRBJ2-7, with 8 nucleotides matching TRBD2. The CDR3 is 14 residues long. The ends lost 4 bases at V and 6 bases at J; junction bases unmatched: 8. Germline lookup yields CDR1 LNHDA and CDR2 SQIVND (reference sequence). The CDR3 sequence: CASSTQRGTFEQYF. Partial CDR3 DNA: TGTGCCAGTAGTACGCAGCGGGGGACCTTCGAG. The entire variable domain, with the rest obtained from reference TRBV19 and TRBJ2-7, is as follows: DGGITQSPKYLFRKEGQNVTLSCEQNLNHDAMYWYRQDPGQGLRLIYYSQIVNDFQKGDIAEGYSVSREKKESFPLTVTSAQKNPTAFYLCASSTQRGTFEQYFGPGTRLTVT.

This clone was counted many times. Read coverage stops 3 residues before the CDR3 terminus; the germline J gene supplies the remainder. V gene TRBV30 combines with J gene TRBJ2-2, with D unclear. Germline CDR1 reads GTSNPN; CDR2 reads SVGIG (reference sequence). With 0 bases removed from V and 3 bases from J, the gap between germline ends came to 8 bases. The CDR3 spans 14 residues. The CDR3 protein is CAWSVRLDTGELFF. The CDR3 DNA, read in part, is TGTGCCTGGAGTGTAAGGTTGGACACCGGGGAG.

This clone was detected a few times. CDR3 DNA, as far as it was read: TGTGCCAGCCGCACGGCGGGGCGGGAGGGTCGG. It specifies CASRTAGREGR. From start to end, the CDR3 is CASRTAGREGRLFF. This chain uses TRBV19 with TRBJ2-2, with 9 bases identical to TRBD2. The read finishes 3 residues shy of the CDR3 end, and the germline J gene is used to complete it. The CDR3 loop spans 14 amino acids. From germline, CDR1 is LNHDA and CDR2 SQIVND (reference sequence).

This clone was counted between two and nine times. The missing CDR3 end, 3 residues past where the read stops, is filled in from the germline J gene. The rearrangement joins TRBV18 to TRBJ1-2; a weak D match, TRBD1 (6 bases). The CDR3 runs to 14 residues. Germline loops: CDR1 KGHSH, CDR2 LQKENI. CDR3 DNA, as far as it was read: TGTGCCAGCTCACCCCTAGGACAGACAGGCGAC. It specifies CASSPLGQTGD. The full CDR3 sequence reads CASSPLGQTGDYTF.

Points on this clone: The read finishes 3 residues shy of the CDR3 end, and the germline J gene is used to complete it. This chain uses TRBV20-1 with TRBJ2-7, with 8 bases matching TRBD1. Trimming cost V 1 base and J 4 bases; bases outside gene matches: 6. Germline CDR1 DFQATT, CDR2 SNEGSKA (reference sequence). The CDR3 runs to 14 residues. CDR3 bases read: TGCAGTGCTAGAGGGCCAGGGGGCAAGTACGAG. Protein: CSARGPGGKYE. The whole CDR3 sequence reads CSARGPGGKYEQYF.

This clone was found many times. The read comes to an end 3 residues before the CDR3 does, leaving the germline J gene to fill in the end. The J gene is TRBJ1-1, the V gene TRBV6-4, with D tentatively TRBD1 (5 bases). CDR1 and CDR2 (germline): MRHNA, SNTAGT. Trimming cost V 4 bases and J 4 bases, with 13 bases left between them. The CDR3 totals 14 residues. The CDR3 sequence is CASSALQGSTEAFF. Partial CDR3 DNA: TGTGCCAGCAGTGCACTCCAGGGAAGCACTGAA.

Ten or more counts support this clone. The observed sequence ends 3 residues before the CDR3 terminus, with the missing tail filled in from the germline J gene. The V call is TRBV20-1, the J call TRBJ2-7; D is undetermined. The CDR3 loop spans 13 amino acids. Trimming took 1 base from V and 4 from J, leaving 11 bases between them. Per germline, CDR1 DFQATT and CDR2 SNEGSKA (reference sequence). This chain's CDR3 is CSARGASRYEQYF. CDR3 DNA, as far as it was read: TGCAGTGCTAGAGGGGCCTCCCGGTACGAG.

This clone was detected many times. The read comes to an end 3 residues before the CDR3 does, leaving the germline J gene to fill in the end. The chain is built from TRBV20-1 and TRBJ2-2; D gene unclear. The CDR3 is 12 amino acids. Germline V CDR1 and CDR2: DFQATT, SNEGSKA (reference sequence). CDR3 DNA, as far as it was read: TGCAGTGCTAGGGGCAGGAATGAAAAG. It codes for CSARGRNEK. The full CDR3 protein reads CSARGRNEKLFF.